Described below is a single TCR beta chain sequence and its context. The antigen remains undetermined. Sequencing used immunoSEQ multiplex PCR; TCRdb keeps in-frame clones, though not all of them. This sample has 190,000 or so clones, with roughly 80% found just once. The sample is drawn from a study of cytomegalovirus exposure and HLA in healthy donors. Study overall: The approximately 710 first-cohort repertoires and the 120 or so validation repertoires shared the same platform, a later analysis reported.

General study points: Under in vitro conditions, three CMV-associated chains were confirmed as specific for CMV antigens. Investigators reported some 150 TCR beta chains as tied to cytomegalovirus. TCR sequences were mostly rare, though some public TCRs occurred in many donors.

V lost 3 bases and J 5 bases, leaving 10 bases between the germline ends. This CDR3 has 14 residues. Germline values: CDR1 ENHRY, CDR2 SYGVKD. Sequenced sample: PBMCs. The sequence came from a woman in her late teens or twenties in good health and CMV-seropositive. The rearrangement joins TRBV10-3 to TRBJ1-4; no reliable D call. In nucleotides, the CDR3 is TGTGCCATCAGTGAAAACGGAGCGAATGAAAAACTGTTTTTT. Translation gives CAISENGANEKLFF.